The clone carrying this T cell receptor (beta chain) was picked up a small number of times. The antigen remains unidentified. Then a second PCR, running roughly 7 to 11 cycles, was carried out with a sample-barcoded 5' primer and a J-beta primer mix. TCRdb analysed the 5' RACE reads with MiXCR anew, one entry per CDR3 protein. The data show 1.5 million to 2 million distinct CDR3 sequences, around 40% seen once. The sample originates from a study of blood T cells in healthy people across ages. Notes on the study in general: Naive and antigen-experienced cells were not separated, limiting conclusive comparison. More naive CD4+ cells and higher diversity marked long-lived donors relative to aged donors.

Per the germline V gene, CDR1 is LNHNV and CDR2 is YYDKDF (reference sequence). The CDR3 is 12 residues long. Trimming cost V 8 bases and J 9 bases, with 14 bases left between them. The sequence was collected from a human donor in good health. Sequencing was performed on blood. The chain carries TRBV15 and TRBJ2-1, with D tentatively TRBD1 or TRBD2 (6 bases each). CDR3 sequence reads: CATGGLLREQFF. The CDR3, as DNA: TGTGCCACCGGGGGGCTATTGCGTGAGCAGTTCTTC.